Described below is a single T cell receptor beta chain sequence and its context. The entry originates in a study of blood T cell repertoires in COVID-19. Turning to the study itself: COVID-19 samples from acute and convalescent phases originated in the United States, Italy and Spain.

Here immunoSEQ multiplex PCR was the method, and the copy in TCRdb shows in-frame clones only, minus some. The sample has about 120,000 clones; approximately 91% are singletons. This CDR3 has 15 amino acids. The V gene's germline CDR1 is SEHNR and CDR2 FQNEAQ (reference sequence). The V end was cut by 1 base, the J end by 1 base, with 10 bases between. J is TRBJ1-1 and V is TRBV7-9; a possible D gene is TRBD1 (5 bases). The source is an elderly woman with acute or convalescent COVID-19. The sequencing input was peripheral blood. Here the CDR3 DNA reads TGTGCCAGCAGCTTAGTAGGGGCTCGGAACACTGAAGCTTTCTTT. Translated, it gives CASSLVGARNTEAFF.